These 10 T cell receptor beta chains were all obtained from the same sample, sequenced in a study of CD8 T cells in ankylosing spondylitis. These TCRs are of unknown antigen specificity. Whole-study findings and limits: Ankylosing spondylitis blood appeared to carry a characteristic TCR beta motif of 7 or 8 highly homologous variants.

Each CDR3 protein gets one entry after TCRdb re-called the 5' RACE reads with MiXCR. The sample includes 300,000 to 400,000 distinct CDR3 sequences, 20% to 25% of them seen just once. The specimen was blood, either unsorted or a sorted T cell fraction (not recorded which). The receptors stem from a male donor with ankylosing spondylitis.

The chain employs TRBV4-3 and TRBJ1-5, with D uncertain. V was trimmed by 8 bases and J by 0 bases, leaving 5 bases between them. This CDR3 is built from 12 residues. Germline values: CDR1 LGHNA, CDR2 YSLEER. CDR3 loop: CASHRSNQPQHF. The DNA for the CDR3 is TGCGCCAGCCACCGTAGCAATCAGCCCCAGCATTTT.

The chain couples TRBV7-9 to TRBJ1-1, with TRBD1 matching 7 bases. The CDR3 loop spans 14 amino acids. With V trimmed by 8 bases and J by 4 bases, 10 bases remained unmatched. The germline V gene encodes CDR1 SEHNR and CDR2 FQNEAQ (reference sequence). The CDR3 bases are TGTGCCAGCGGGACAGCAGGCTCGGGCACTGAAGCTTTCTTT. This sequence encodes CASGTAGSGTEAFF.

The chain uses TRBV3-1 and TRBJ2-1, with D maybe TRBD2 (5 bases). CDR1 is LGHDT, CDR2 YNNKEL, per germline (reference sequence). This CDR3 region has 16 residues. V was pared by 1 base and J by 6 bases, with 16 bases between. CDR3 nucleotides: TGTGCCAGCAGCCAAGGGGCTTGGGAGCCCGGCAATGAGCAGTTCTTC. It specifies CASSQGAWEPGNEQFF.

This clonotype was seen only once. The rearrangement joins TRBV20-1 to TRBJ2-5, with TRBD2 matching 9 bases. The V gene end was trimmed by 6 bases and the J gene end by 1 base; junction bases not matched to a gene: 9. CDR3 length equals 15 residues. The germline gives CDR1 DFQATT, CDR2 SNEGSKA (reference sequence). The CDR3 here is CSAQGRGRAQETQYF. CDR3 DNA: TGCAGTGCCCAGGGCCGCGGGAGGGCCCAAGAGACCCAGTACTTC.

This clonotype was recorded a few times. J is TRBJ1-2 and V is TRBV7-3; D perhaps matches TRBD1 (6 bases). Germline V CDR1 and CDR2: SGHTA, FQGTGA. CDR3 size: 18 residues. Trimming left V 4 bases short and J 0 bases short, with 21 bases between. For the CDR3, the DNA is TGTGCCAGCAGCTCCGACAGGCCCTTCTCCCCAGCTAACTATGGCTACACCTTC. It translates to CASSSDRPFSPANYGYTF.

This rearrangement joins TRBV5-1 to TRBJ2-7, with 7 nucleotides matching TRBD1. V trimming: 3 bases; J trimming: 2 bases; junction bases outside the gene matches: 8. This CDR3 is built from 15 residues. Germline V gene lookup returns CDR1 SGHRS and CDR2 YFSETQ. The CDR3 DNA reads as TGCGCCAGCAGCTGGTTACAGGGGCAGACCTACGAGCAGTACTTC. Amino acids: CASSWLQGQTYEQYF.

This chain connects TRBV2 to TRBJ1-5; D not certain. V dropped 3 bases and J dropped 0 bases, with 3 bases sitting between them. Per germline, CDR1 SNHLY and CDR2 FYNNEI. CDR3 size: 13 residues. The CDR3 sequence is CASSEFSNQPQHF. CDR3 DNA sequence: TGTGCCAGCAGTGAGTTTAGCAATCAGCCCCAGCATTTT.

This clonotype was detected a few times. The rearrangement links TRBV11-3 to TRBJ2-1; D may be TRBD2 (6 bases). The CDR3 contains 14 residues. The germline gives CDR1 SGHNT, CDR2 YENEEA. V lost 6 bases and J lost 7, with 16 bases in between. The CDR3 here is CASRRGGSSNEQFF. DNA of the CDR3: TGTGCCAGCAGGAGAGGAGGGTCATCAAATGAGCAGTTCTTC.

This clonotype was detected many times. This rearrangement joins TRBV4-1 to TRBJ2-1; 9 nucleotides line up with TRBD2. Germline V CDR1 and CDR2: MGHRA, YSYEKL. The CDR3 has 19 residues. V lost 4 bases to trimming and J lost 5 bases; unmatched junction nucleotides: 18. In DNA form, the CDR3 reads TGCGCCAGCAGCCCAAGAGCCCTAGCGGGAAGCAGCACTAACAATGAGCAGTTCTTC. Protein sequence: CASSPRALAGSSTNNEQFF.

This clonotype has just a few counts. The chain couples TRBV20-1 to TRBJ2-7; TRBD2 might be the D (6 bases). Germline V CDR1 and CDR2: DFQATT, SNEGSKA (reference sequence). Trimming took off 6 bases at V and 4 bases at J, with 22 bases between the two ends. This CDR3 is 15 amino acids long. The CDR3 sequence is CSAPSPLGLPYEQYF. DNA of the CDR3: TGCAGTGCCCCCTCCCCGCTGGGACTCCCATACGAGCAGTACTTC.